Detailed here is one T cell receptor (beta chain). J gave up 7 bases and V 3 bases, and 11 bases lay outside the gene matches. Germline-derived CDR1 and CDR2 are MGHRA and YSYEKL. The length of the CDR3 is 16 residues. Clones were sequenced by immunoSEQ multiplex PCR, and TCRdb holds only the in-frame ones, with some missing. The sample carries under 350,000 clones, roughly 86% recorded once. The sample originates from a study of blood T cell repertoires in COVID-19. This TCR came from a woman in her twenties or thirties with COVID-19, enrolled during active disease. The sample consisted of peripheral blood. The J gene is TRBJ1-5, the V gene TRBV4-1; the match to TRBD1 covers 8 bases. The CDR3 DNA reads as TGCGCCAGCAGCCACCCCGGACAGGGTACTAGACAGCCCCAGCATTTT. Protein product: CASSHPGQGTRQPQHF.